These T cell receptor beta chains were read from a single sample in a study of immune characterization of retroperitoneal liposarcoma. A single record per CDR3 protein comes from TCRdb applying MiXCR to the PCR reads. The sample has approximately 11,000 distinct CDR3 sequences; 22% are singletons. Sequencing used blood. The source is a female donor with retroperitoneal liposarcoma. The CDR3 runs from the conserved cysteine through the conserved F or W. A D gene is named only where the DNA matches it firmly. Clone sizes are given selectively: once, few, many, or a class where the clone is expanded.

cdr3_length clone_size j_call v_call d_call cdr3_nt cdr3_aa
15 few TRBJ2-1 TRBV4-1 NA TGCGCCAGCAGCCAAGACGGGCTCACCTACAATGAGCAGTTCTTC CASSQDGLTYNEQFF
13 NA TRBJ2-4 TRBV6-1 NA TGTGCCAGCTTCGCACCCGCCGGCAGTGAGCAGTACTTC CASFAPAGSEQYF
16 NA TRBJ2-3 TRBV5-4 TRBD2 TGTGCCAGCAGCCCGCTAGCGGGAACAAGCACAGATACGCAGTATTTT CASSPLAGTSTDTQYF
12 few TRBJ2-1 TRBV6-1 NA TGTGCCAGCAGTGAGTTGGGGAATGAGCAGTTCTTC CASSELGNEQFF
12 NA TRBJ2-1 TRBV11-3 NA TGTGCCAGCAGCTTAGCAGGAAATGAGCAGTTCTTC CASSLAGNEQFF
15 medium-sized TRBJ2-1 TRBV11-3 NA TGTGCCAGCAGCTTAGAGTCAAGCTCCTACAATGAGCAGTTCTTC CASSLESSSYNEQFF
16 NA TRBJ1-3 TRBV4-1 TRBD1 TGCGCCAGCAGCCAAGAGACAGGGGGTTCCGGAAACACCATATATTTT CASSQETGGSGNTIYF
13 many TRBJ2-5 TRBV7-8 NA TGTGCCAGCAGCTTACCGGTTGAAGAGACCCAGTACTTC CASSLPVEETQYF
15 NA TRBJ2-7 TRBV7-3 NA TGTGCCAGCAGCTTAGACAATGGGGCCTACAATGAGCAGTACTTC CASSLDNGAYNEQYF
17 NA TRBJ2-7 TRBV11-2 NA TGTGCCAGCAGCTTAGATCTCCCGGGGCAGGGGAGGGGCGAGCAGTACTTC CASSLDLPGQGRGEQYF
16 NA TRBJ2-2 TRBV6-5 TRBD1 TGTGCCAGCAGTTACTCGAGGACAGGCTACACCGGGGAGCTGTTTTTT CASSYSRTGYTGELFF
14 NA TRBJ2-1 TRBV24-1 TRBD1 TGTGCCACCAGGGGGACAGGGGCGTACAATGAGCAGTTCTTC CATRGTGAYNEQFF
16 NA TRBJ1-1 TRBV6-1 NA TGTGCCAGCAGGCCCGGGACGGTGGCGGTGAACACTGAAGCTTTCTTT CASRPGTVAVNTEAFF
16 medium-sized TRBJ2-3 TRBV27 TRBD2 TGTGCCAGCAGTTTAAGGAGCGGGAGTTTGACAGATACGCAGTATTTT CASSLRSGSLTDTQYF
15 few TRBJ1-4 TRBV30 NA TGTGCCTGGAGTGTAGGGGCAGTGCGTAATGAAAAACTGTTTTTT CAWSVGAVRNEKLFF
13 NA TRBJ1-1 TRBV5-1 NA TGCGCCAGCAGCGGTCAAGGATCGACTGAAGCTTTCTTT CASSGQGSTEAFF
14 large TRBJ2-5 TRBV27 TRBD2 TGTGCCAGCAGTTCCCAGGGAGGGCCAGAGACCCAGTACTTC CASSSQGGPETQYF
21 NA TRBJ2-3 TRBV7-2 NA TGTGCCAGCAGATATAGGGGGTTAGCGGGCCAAAGGGAGGGGGACACAGATACGCAGTATTTT CASRYRGLAGQREGDTDTQYF
16 many TRBJ2-6 TRBV7-3 NA TGTGCCAGCAGCTTAACTTCAAGCTCTGGGGCCAACGTCCTGACTTTC CASSLTSSSGANVLTF
14 few TRBJ2-7 TRBV6-1 TRBD2 TGTGCCAGCAGGCCTAGCGGGAATGTGTACGAGCAGTACTTC CASRPSGNVYEQYF
15 many TRBJ2-5 TRBV11-3 TRBD1 TGTGCCAGCAGCCAACCGGGACAGGGCCAAGAGACCCAGTACTTC CASSQPGQGQETQYF